At least ten counts were recorded for the clone carrying this T cell receptor beta chain. Its antigen is still unknown. The trim removed 6 bases at V and 4 bases at J, leaving 5 bases unmatched. The CDR3 runs 13 residues. Germline CDR1 and CDR2: SGHRS and YFSETQ. This sample is drawn from a study of T cells in Graves' hyperthyroidism and ophthalmopathy. Findings and limits, study-wide: Median prediction lead before ophthalmopathy onset was about 6.5 months with the model. Patients with ophthalmopathy were separated from those with stable hyperthyroidism by a 13 V-J model.

Amplification of TCR beta CDR3 regions was performed using RNA transcripts as template. In the first-round RT-PCR of the TCR CDR3, the HTBI primer set was used. TCRdb reprocessed the multiplex PCR reads with MiXCR, giving one entry per CDR3 protein. This sample yields a few hundred thousand distinct CDR3 sequences, of which about 15% are seen a single time; 32% belongs to the top ten. A lack of ophthalmopathy progression within 18 months defined stable Graves' hyperthyroidism. Clinical symptoms, serum thyroxine, TRAb, thyroid ultrasound and orbital computed tomography informed diagnoses. Source material: blood. The chain uses TRBV5-1 and TRBJ2-3, with 7 bases identical to TRBD1. This TCR came from a woman in her 30s with Graves' hyperthyroidism. The CDR3 DNA sequence: TGCGCCAGCACTGCCCAGGGGGCAGATACGCAGTATTTT. Its protein is CASTAQGADTQYF.